The 30 T cell receptor beta chains below all came from one sample that was sequenced in a study of cytomegalovirus exposure and HLA in healthy donors. The PCR used 60 Vbeta and 13 Jbeta primers. TCRdb keeps only in-frame clones here, not all; method: immunoSEQ multiplex PCR. The sample yields over 110,000 clones, more than 75% seen once. The sequenced material came from PBMCs. These receptors were taken from a woman in her 40s in good health and CMV-seropositive.

V is TRBV15 and J is TRBJ2-5; 12 bases agree with TRBD2. V was pared by 5 bases and J by 4 bases, with 5 bases of the junction left unmatched. This CDR3 contains 15 residues. Germline V gene lookup returns CDR1 LNHNV and CDR2 YYDKDF (reference sequence). CDR3 amino acids: CATSGRLAGVETQYF. In nucleotides, the CDR3 is TGTGCCACCAGCGGTAGACTAGCGGGAGTAGAGACCCAGTACTTC.

The chain employs TRBV5-1 and TRBJ1-2; D not resolved. Germline lookup yields CDR1 SGHRS and CDR2 YFSETQ. The CDR3 loop spans 11 amino acids. V was clipped by 4 bases and J by 8 bases, with 9 bases between them. CDR3 loop: CASSQNGGYTF. The CDR3 nucleotides read TGCGCCAGCAGCCAAAATGGCGGCTACACCTTC.

The chain is built from TRBV2 and TRBJ2-5; TRBD1 matches at 10 bases. The end of the DNA aligns better with TRBJ2-7, so the J call may be wrong. This CDR3 spans 13 amino acids. The germline CDR1 and CDR2 sequences are SNHLY and FYNNEI. This CDR3 is CASRGTGAYEQYF. In DNA form, the CDR3 reads TGTGCCAGCAGAGGGACAGGGGCCTACGAGCAGTACTTC.

This clone has only a few counts. This chain joins TRBV28 and TRBJ2-7; 13 positions agree with TRBD2. The CDR3 consists of 17 residues. Germline V lookup: CDR1 MDHEN, CDR2 SYDVKM. J lost 6 bases, V lost 0 bases, and 8 bases had no gene match. CDR3 coding DNA: TGTGCCAGCAGTTTATGGGAACTAGCGGGAGGGCCAGGCGAGCAGTACTTC. It translates to CASSLWELAGGPGEQYF.

This clone was found a few times. V usage is TRBV12-5 and J usage is TRBJ2-3; 7 positions match TRBD1. The J segment lost 2 bases and the V segment lost 5 bases, leaving 7 bases of the junction unmatched. Germline CDR1 and CDR2: LGHNT and FRNRAP. The CDR3 has 15 amino acids. The CDR3 spells CASGLGTVDTDTQYF. The CDR3 DNA reads as TGTGCTAGTGGTCTCGGGACAGTTGACACAGATACGCAGTATTTT.

The genes are TRBV6-5 and TRBJ2-7, with 7 bases identical to TRBD2. This CDR3 has 11 amino acids. V lost 8 bases, J lost 6 bases, and 4 bases stayed unmatched. Germline CDR1 and CDR2: MNHEY and SVGAGI. Written as DNA, the CDR3 is TGTGCCAGCGTCGGCGGGAGCGAGCAGTACTTC. This sequence encodes CASVGGSEQYF.

The count of this clone is one. The chain links TRBV4-2 to TRBJ2-3; no reliable D call. The V end was cut by 1 base, the J end by 0 bases, with 14 bases between. CDR3 length: 17 residues. The V gene's germline CDR1 is LGHNA and CDR2 YNFKEQ. The CDR3 region is CASSQASRSSSTDTQYF. The DNA of the CDR3 is TGTGCCAGCAGCCAAGCCTCTCGCAGTTCTAGCACAGATACGCAGTATTTT.

This clone was observed a single time. V is TRBV25-1 and J is TRBJ1-2, with D uncertain. V dropped 2 bases and J dropped 1 base, with 5 bases sitting between them. This CDR3 comprises 13 residues. The germline gives CDR1 MGHDK, CDR2 SYGVNS. This chain's CDR3 is CASSERGNYGYTF. For the CDR3, the DNA is TGTGCCAGCAGTGAACGGGGTAACTATGGCTACACCTTC.

The rearrangement uses TRBV21-1 and TRBJ1-4; the DNA was not compared with TRBD1, the D call given in the table. TRBV21-1 is a recognized pseudogene. The CDR3 consists of 16 residues. This chain's CDR3 is CARSFGQVTTNEKLFF. The CDR3 nucleotides read TGTGCCAGGAGCTTCGGACAGGTGACAACTAATGAAAAACTGTTTTTT.

Here the CDR3 reads CASSPWDRDDYGYTF. The CDR3 region has the DNA TGTGCCAGCAGCCCTTGGGACAGGGACGACTATGGCTACACCTTC. The V and J genes are TRBV7-9 and TRBJ1-2; 9 bases match TRBD1. V was clipped by 5 bases and J by 3 bases; unmatched bases: 7. CDR1 and CDR2 from the germline V gene are SEHNR and FQNEAQ (reference sequence). CDR3 length: 15 amino acids.

The V and J genes are TRBV19 and TRBJ1-2, with D possibly TRBD1 on 6 matching bases. Germline V gene sequence: CDR1 LNHDA, CDR2 SQIVND (reference sequence). The ends were cut back, 10 bases at V and 2 bases at J, with 14 bases in the middle. This CDR3 is 13 amino acids long. The CDR3 loop is CATGGGWNYGYTF. CDR3 DNA sequence: TGTGCCACTGGGGGCGGCTGGAACTATGGCTACACCTTC.

The rearrangement joins TRBV13 to TRBJ2-7; D is unresolved. With 2 bases removed from V and 0 bases from J, the gap between germline ends came to 5 bases. Per germline, CDR1 PRHDT and CDR2 FYEKMQ (reference sequence). This CDR3 is 13 amino acids long. CDR3 residues: CASSLTRSYEQYF. Written as DNA, the CDR3 is TGTGCCAGCAGCTTAACTCGCTCCTACGAGCAGTACTTC. Filled out from reference TRBV13 and TRBJ2-7, the complete variable domain reads AAGVIQSPRHLIKEKRETATLKCYPIPRHDTVYWYQQGPGQDPQFLISFYEKMQSDKGSIPDRFSAQQFSDYHSELNMSSLELGDSALYFCASSLTRSYEQYFGPGTRLTVT.

For this clone: One end of the junction varies from germline; a read error may be responsible. The chain carries TRBV7-9 and TRBJ1-3; no reliable D call. The CDR3 sequence is 15 residues long. CDR1 SEHNR and CDR2 FQNEAQ come from the germline V gene (reference sequence). The CDR3 loop reads CSSSPRTLSGNTIYF. The DNA of the CDR3 is TGTTCCAGCAGCCCGAGAACTCTCTCTGGAAACACCATATATTTT.

The V gene is TRBV10-2, the J gene TRBJ1-3; D call uncertain. The V and J ends lost 1 base and 4 bases respectively, with 8 bases between them. CDR1 is WSHSY and CDR2 is SAAADI in the germline V gene. The CDR3 is 14 amino acids. CDR3 in DNA: TGCGCCAGCAGTGAGTTAACTGTCGGAAACACCATATATTTT. This encodes CASSELTVGNTIYF.

Here the CDR3 reads CASSDPLQGPVDEQFF. The CDR3 nucleotides read TGTGCCAGCAGTGACCCCTTACAGGGGCCCGTGGATGAGCAGTTCTTC. The V and J genes are TRBV2 and TRBJ2-1; TRBD1 aligns across 7 bases. Germline V gene data show CDR1 as SNHLY and CDR2 as FYNNEI. CDR3 length: 16 residues. V was clipped by 3 bases and J by 8 bases; unmatched bases: 13.

The J gene is TRBJ2-7, the V gene TRBV28, with 8 bases that match TRBD2. CDR3 length: 14 amino acids. In germline, CDR1 is MDHEN, CDR2 SYDVKM. The CDR3 DNA is TGTGCAGCGGGGGCAGGGTCAAAGACTTACGAGCAGTACTTC. Protein product: CAAGAGSKTYEQYF.

This chain links TRBV11-2 with TRBJ2-2; TRBD2 agrees at 14 bases. There are 18 residues in the CDR3. With V trimmed by 3 bases and J by 4 bases, 7 bases remained unmatched. From germline, CDR1 is SGHAT and CDR2 FQNNGV. CDR3 protein: CASSLGLAGAPGTGELFF. The CDR3 region has the DNA TGTGCCAGCAGCTTGGGACTAGCGGGAGCCCCTGGCACCGGGGAGCTGTTTTTT.

The CDR3 reads CASSLRQIQETQYF. CDR3 bases: TGCGCCAGCAGCCTTCGACAGATTCAAGAGACCCAGTACTTC. V usage is TRBV4-1 and J usage is TRBJ2-5, with D perhaps matching TRBD1 (5 bases). Germline lookup yields CDR1 MGHRA and CDR2 YSYEKL. Trimming cost V 4 bases and J 2 bases, with 11 bases left between them. This CDR3 comprises 14 residues.

In this sample, this clone turned up once. The chain has TRBV27 and TRBJ2-6, with TRBD1 matching 9 bases. With 6 bases clipped from V and 1 base from J, the junction kept 13 bases outside the gene matches. The CDR3 has 19 residues. CDR1 is MNHEY and CDR2 is SMNVEV in the germline V gene (reference sequence). The CDR3 coding sequence is TGTGCCAGCAGCAGAAGGGGACAGGGACTTAAGTCTGGGGCCAACGTCCTGACTTTC. The encoded protein is CASSRRGQGLKSGANVLTF.

This rearrangement joins TRBV5-4 to TRBJ2-1, with 8 bases lining up with TRBD1. The CDR3 sequence is 15 residues long. Germline CDR1 SGHNT, CDR2 YYREEE (reference sequence). Trimming at V came to 0 bases and at J to 3 bases, leaving 2 bases not matched to a gene. CDR3 bases: TGTGCCAGCAGCTTGGGGACAGGGAGCTACAATGAGCAGTTCTTC. Protein sequence: CASSLGTGSYNEQFF.

This clone was detected a few times. The genes are TRBV7-9 and TRBJ2-1; 15 nucleotides agree with TRBD2. Germline-derived CDR1 and CDR2 are SEHNR and FQNEAQ (reference sequence). The CDR3 is 16 amino acids. V was pared by 5 bases and J by 15 bases, with 14 bases of the junction left unmatched. The DNA for the CDR3 is TGTGCCAGCAGCCCGCAAGGACTAGCGGGAGGGCCGATAGGGTTCTTC. This encodes CASSPQGLAGGPIGFF.

This chain connects TRBV27 to TRBJ2-1; TRBD1 is a possible D gene (5 bases). This CDR3 comprises 14 residues. V gave up 3 bases and J gave up 4 bases, with 10 bases separating them. CDR1 is MNHEY and CDR2 is SMNVEV in the germline V gene (reference sequence). Here the CDR3 reads CASSFTGLYNEQFF. The CDR3 DNA reads TGTGCCAGCAGTTTTACAGGTCTATACAATGAGCAGTTCTTC.

V gene TRBV2 combines with J gene TRBJ1-2; TRBD1 might be the D (5 bases). Germline V lookup: CDR1 SNHLY, CDR2 FYNNEI. Trimming stripped 5 bases from V and 4 bases from J, with 17 bases between. The CDR3 runs 15 residues. CDR3 sequence reads: CASSSQITGAYGYTF. As DNA, the CDR3 is TGTGCCAGCAGTTCCCAAATTACAGGCGCCTATGGCTACACCTTC.

This sequence joins TRBV6-1 and TRBJ2-7; D ambiguous. CDR1 is MNHNS and CDR2 is SASEGT in the germline V gene. The germline V and J ends were trimmed by 2 bases and 2 bases, with 7 bases remaining between them. This CDR3 has 13 residues. This CDR3 is CASSELAPYEQYF. The CDR3 DNA sequence: TGTGCCAGCAGTGAATTGGCCCCCTACGAGCAGTACTTC.

V and J are TRBV2 and TRBJ2-1; TRBD1 aligns across 7 bases. Germline CDR1 is SNHLY and CDR2 is FYNNEI. CDR3 size: 17 residues. V gave up 3 bases and J gave up 3 bases; unmatched junction bases: 11. Here the CDR3 reads CASSEGQRGLIYNEQFF. The CDR3 DNA is TGTGCCAGCAGTGAGGGTCAAAGGGGGCTAATCTACAATGAGCAGTTCTTC.

This clone was found a few times. This sample also contains other DNA sequences that code for the same CDR3. J is TRBJ2-5 and V is TRBV7-8; the D gene is possibly TRBD1 (5 bases). Trimming removed 1 base at V and 1 base at J, with 7 bases between. Germline V CDR1 and CDR2: SGHVS, FQNEAQ. This CDR3 is built from 14 residues. CDR3: CASSLVGLQETQYF. CDR3 bases: TGTGCCAGCAGCTTAGTGGGGCTCCAAGAGACCCAGTACTTC.

This clone was observed a few times. The genes are TRBV29-1 and TRBJ2-2; D may be TRBD1 (5 bases). The CDR3 loop spans 13 amino acids. CDR1 is SQVTM, CDR2 ANQGSEA, per germline. Trimming shortened V by 4 bases and J by 7 bases, and 13 bases separated the two germline ends. CDR3 sequence: CSVAGLGDGELFF. The CDR3 DNA sequence: TGCAGCGTTGCAGGCCTAGGGGACGGGGAGCTGTTTTTT.

The rearrangement joins TRBV11-2 to TRBJ2-5, with a tentative D call TRBD1 (5 bases). Looked up from germline, CDR1 is SGHAT and CDR2 is FQNNGV. The CDR3 extends over 16 amino acids. The V and J ends lost 1 base and 1 base respectively, with 13 bases between them. As DNA, the CDR3 is TGTGCCAGCAGCTTAGCTTTACTCAGGGCCCAAGAGACCCAGTACTTC. Translation: CASSLALLRAQETQYF.

The CDR3 loop reads CASMDRGTGVHNEQFF. CDR3 DNA: TGTGCCAGCATGGACCGCGGGACAGGGGTCCACAATGAGCAGTTCTTC. This chain uses TRBV5-4 with TRBJ2-1; 10 bases fit TRBD1. V gave up 6 bases and J gave up 5 bases; unmatched junction bases: 11. The CDR3 loop spans 16 amino acids. Germline CDR1 reads SGHNT; CDR2 reads YYREEE (reference sequence).

This clone was observed once. The V and J genes are TRBV9 and TRBJ2-3; TRBD2 aligns across 7 bases. The junction had 4 bases not matched to a gene; V was cut back by 0 bases and J by 6 bases. CDR1 and CDR2 from the germline V gene are SGDLS and YYNGEE. CDR3 length: 14 amino acids. Here the CDR3 reads CASSVGDYRDTQYF. Written as DNA, the CDR3 is TGTGCCAGCAGCGTAGGGGACTATAGGGATACGCAGTATTTT.